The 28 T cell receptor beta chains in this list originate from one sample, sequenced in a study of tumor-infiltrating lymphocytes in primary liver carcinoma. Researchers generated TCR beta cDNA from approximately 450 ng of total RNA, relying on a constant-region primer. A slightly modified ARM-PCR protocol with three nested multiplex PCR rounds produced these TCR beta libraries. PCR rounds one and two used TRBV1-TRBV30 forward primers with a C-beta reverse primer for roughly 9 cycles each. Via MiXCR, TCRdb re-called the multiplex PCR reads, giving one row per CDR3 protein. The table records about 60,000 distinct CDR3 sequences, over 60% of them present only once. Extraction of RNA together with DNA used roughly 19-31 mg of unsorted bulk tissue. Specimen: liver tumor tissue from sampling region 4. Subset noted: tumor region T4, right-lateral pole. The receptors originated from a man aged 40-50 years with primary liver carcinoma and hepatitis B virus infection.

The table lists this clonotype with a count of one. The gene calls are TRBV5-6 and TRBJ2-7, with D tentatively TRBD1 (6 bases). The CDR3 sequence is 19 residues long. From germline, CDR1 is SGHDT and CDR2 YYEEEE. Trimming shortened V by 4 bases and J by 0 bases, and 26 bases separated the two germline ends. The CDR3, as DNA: TGTGCCAGCAGCGCCACAGGGCCCCGCGAGGGGCAGAACTCCTACGAGCAGTACTTC. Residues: CASSATGPREGQNSYEQYF. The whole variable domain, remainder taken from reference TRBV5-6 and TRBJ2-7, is DAGVTQSPTHLIKTRGQQVTLRCSPKSGHDTVSWYQQALGQGPQFIFQYYEEEERQRGNFPDRFSGHQFPNYSSELNVNALLLGDSALYLCASSATGPREGQNSYEQYFGPGTRLTVT.

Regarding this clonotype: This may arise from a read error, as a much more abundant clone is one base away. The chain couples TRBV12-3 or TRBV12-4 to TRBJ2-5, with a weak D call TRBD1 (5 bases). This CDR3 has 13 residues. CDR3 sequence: CASCLGDGETQYF. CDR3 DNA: TGTGCCAGCTGTTTAGGGGATGGAGAGACCCAGTACTTC.

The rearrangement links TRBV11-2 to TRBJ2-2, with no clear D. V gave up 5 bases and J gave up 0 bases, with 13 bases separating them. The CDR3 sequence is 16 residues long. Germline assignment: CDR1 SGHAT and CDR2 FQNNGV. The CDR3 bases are TGTGCCAGCAGCCCCAGGATAGCTACGAACACCGGGGAGCTGTTTTTT. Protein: CASSPRIATNTGELFF.

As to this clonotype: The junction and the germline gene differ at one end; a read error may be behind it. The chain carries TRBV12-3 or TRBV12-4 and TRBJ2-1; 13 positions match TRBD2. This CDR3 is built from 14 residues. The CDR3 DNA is TGTGCCAGCAAGGGACTAGCGGGGCACAATGAGCAGCTCTTC. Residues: CASKGLAGHNEQLF.

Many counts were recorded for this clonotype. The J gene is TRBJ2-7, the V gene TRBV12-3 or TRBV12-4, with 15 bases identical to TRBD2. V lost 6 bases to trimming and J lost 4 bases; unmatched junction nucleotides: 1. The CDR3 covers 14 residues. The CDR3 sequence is CASSGTSGGYEQYF. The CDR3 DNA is TGTGCCAGCAGCGGGACTAGCGGGGGGTACGAGCAGTACTTC.

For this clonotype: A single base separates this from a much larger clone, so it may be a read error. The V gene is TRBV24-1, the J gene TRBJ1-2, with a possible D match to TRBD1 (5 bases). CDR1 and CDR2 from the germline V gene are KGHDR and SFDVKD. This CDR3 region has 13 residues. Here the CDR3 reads CATRKGRNYGCTF. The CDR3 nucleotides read TGTGCCACCAGGAAGGGGCGGAACTATGGCTGCACCTTC.

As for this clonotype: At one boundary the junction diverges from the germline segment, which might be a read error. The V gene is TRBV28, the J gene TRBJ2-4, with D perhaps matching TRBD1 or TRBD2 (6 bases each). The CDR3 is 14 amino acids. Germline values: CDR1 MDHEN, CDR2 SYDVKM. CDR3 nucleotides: TGTGGCAGCAGTTTAGTGGGGGGCGGATACATTCAGTACTTC. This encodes CGSSLVGGGYIQYF.

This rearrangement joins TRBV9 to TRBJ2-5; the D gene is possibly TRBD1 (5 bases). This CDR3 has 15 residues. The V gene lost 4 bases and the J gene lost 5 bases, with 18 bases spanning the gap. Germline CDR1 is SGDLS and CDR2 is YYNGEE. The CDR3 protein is CASSLRSGLAETQYF. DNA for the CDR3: TGTGCCAGCAGCCTTAGGTCAGGGTTGGCGGAGACCCAGTACTTC.

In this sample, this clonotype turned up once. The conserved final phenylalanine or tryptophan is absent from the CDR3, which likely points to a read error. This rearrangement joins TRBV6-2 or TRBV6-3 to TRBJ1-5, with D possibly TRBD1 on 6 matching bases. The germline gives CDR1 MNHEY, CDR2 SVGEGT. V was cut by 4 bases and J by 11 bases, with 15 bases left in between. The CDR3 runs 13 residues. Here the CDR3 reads CASSFLQGRTQHL. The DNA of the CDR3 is TGTGCCAGCAGTTTCCTGCAGGGGCGAACCCAGCATTTA.

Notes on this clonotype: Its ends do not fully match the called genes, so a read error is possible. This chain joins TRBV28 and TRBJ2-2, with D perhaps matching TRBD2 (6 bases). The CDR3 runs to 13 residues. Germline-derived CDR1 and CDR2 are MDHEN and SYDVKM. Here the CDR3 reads CASILQNTGGLFF. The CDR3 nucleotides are TGTGCCAGCATTTTACAGAACACCGGGGGGCTGTTTTTT.

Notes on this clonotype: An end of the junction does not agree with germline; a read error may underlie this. CDR3 region: CVSSTEGPQDTQYF. CDR3 nucleotide sequence: TGTGTCAGCAGCACCGAGGGGCCACAGGATACGCAGTATTTT. The rearrangement uses TRBV11-2 and TRBJ2-3, with D perhaps being TRBD1 or TRBD2 (5 bases each). This CDR3 region has 14 residues. CDR1 and CDR2 from the germline V gene are SGHAT and FQNNGV. The full variable domain, rest sourced from reference TRBV11-2 and TRBJ2-3, is EAGVAQSPRYKIIEKRQSVAFWCNPISGHATLYWYQQILGQGPKLLIQFQNNGVVDDSQLPKDRFSAERLKGVDSTLKIQPAKLEDSAVYLCVSSTEGPQDTQYFGPGTRLTVL.

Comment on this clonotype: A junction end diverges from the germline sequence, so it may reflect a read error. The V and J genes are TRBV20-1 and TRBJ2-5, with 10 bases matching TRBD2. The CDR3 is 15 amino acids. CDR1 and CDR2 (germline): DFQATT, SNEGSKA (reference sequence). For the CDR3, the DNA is TGCAATGCTAGAGATCTAGGACTAGCGGAAGAGACCCAGTACTTC. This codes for CNARDLGLAEETQYF.

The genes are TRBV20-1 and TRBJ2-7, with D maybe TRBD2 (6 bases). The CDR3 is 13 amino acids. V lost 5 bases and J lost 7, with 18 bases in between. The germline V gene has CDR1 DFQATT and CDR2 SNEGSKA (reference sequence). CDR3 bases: TGCAGTGCTTTTGGTGACTATGCGGGGGAGCAGTACTTC. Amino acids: CSAFGDYAGEQYF.

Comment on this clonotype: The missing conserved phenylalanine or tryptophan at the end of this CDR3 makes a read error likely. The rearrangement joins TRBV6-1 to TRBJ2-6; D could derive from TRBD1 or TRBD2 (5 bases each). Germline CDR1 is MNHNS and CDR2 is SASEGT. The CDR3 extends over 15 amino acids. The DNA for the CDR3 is TGTGCCAGCAGTGAATTGGGAGCTGGGGCCAACGCCCTGACTCTC. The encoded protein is CASSELGAGANALTL.

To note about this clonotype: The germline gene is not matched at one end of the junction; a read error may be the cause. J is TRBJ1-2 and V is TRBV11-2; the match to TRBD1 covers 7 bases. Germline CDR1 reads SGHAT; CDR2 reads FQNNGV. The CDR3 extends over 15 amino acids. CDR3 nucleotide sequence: TGTGTGAGCAGCTTAGGTGGGACAGCCCTAGGAGGCTGCACCTTC. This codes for CVSSLGGTALGGCTF.

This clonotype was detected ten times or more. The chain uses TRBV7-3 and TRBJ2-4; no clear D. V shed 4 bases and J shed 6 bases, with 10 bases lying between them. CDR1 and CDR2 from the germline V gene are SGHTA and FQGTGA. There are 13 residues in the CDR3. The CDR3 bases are TGTGCCAGCAGCTCAGACTTTGGAAACATTCAGTACTTC. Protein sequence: CASSSDFGNIQYF.

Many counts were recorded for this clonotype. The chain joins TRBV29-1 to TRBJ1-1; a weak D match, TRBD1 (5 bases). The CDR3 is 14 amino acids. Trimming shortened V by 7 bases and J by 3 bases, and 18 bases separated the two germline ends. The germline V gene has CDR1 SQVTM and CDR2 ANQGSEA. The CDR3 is CSGRRGGEDTEAFF. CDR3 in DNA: TGCAGCGGCCGCCGGGGGGGGGAGGACACTGAAGCTTTCTTT.

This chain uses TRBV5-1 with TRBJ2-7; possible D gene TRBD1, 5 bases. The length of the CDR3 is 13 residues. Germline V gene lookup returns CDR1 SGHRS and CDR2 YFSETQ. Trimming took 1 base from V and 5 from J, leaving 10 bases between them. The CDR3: CASSLSGPNEQYF. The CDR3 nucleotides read TGCGCCAGCAGCTTGTCAGGGCCCAACGAGCAGTACTTC.

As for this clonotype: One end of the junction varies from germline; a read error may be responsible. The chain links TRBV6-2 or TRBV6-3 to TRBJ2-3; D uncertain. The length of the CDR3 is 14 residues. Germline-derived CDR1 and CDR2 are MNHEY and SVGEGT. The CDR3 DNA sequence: TGTACCAGCAGTTCTCAGGCACTCACAGACACGCAGTATTTT. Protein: CTSSSQALTDTQYF.

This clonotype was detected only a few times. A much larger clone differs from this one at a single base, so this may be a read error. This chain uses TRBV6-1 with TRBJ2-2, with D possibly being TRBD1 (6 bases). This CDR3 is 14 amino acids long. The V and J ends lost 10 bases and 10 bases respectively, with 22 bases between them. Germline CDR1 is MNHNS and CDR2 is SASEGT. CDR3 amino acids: CATNPRGTIEELFF. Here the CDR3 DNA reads TGTGCCACCAACCCCCGAGGGACAATAGAGGAGCTGTTTTTT.

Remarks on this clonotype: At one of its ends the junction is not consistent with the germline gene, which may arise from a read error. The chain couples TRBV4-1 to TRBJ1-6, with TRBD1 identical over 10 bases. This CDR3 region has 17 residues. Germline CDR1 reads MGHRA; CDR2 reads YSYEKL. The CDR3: CASSEDWGQGRGSPLHF. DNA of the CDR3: TGCGCCAGCAGCGAAGACTGGGGACAGGGGCGTGGGTCACCCCTCCACTTT.

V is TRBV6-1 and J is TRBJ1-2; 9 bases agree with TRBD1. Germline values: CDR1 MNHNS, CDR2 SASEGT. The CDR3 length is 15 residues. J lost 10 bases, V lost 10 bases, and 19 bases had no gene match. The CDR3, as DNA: TGTGCCACCATAGTTTCCGGGACAGGGTCTGACGTCTACACCTTC. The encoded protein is CATIVSGTGSDVYTF.

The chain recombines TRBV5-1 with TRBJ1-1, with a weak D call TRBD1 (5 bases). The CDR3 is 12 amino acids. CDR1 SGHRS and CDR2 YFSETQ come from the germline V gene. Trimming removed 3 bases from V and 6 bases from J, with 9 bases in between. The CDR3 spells CASSSEGSEAFF. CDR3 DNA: TGCGCCAGCAGCTCGGAGGGGTCTGAAGCTTTCTTT.

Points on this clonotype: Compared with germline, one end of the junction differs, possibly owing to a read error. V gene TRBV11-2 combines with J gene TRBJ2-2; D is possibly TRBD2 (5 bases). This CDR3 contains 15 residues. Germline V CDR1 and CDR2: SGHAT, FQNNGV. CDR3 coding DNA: TGTGCCAGCAGCTTTGCGGAATCGAACACCGGGAAGCAGTTATTT. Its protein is CASSFAESNTGKQLF.

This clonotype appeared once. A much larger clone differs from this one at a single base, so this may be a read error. DNA of the CDR3: TGTGCCAGCAGCCAAGCTAGGGGGTATGAAGGCCACACCTTC. Translating it yields CASSQARGYEGHTF. J is TRBJ1-2 and V is TRBV7-9, with D perhaps TRBD1 (6 bases). Germline V gives CDR1 SEHNR, CDR2 FQNEAQ (reference sequence). Between the trimmed V and J ends, which lost 5 bases and 12 bases, there was a span of 22 bases. The CDR3 is made up of 14 amino acids.

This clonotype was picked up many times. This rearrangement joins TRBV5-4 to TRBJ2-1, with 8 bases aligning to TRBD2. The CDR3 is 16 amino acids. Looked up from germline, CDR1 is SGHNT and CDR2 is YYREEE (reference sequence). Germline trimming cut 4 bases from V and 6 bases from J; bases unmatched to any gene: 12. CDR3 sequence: CASSPIELAETNEQFF. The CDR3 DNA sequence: TGTGCCAGCAGCCCGATCGAACTAGCGGAGACCAATGAGCAGTTCTTC.

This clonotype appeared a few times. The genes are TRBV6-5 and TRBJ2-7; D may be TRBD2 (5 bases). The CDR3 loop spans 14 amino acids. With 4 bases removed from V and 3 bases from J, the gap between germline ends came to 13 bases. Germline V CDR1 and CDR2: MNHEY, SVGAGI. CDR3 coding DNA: TGTGCCAGCAGTTCCCCGGGCGCGGGCTACGAGCAGTACTTC. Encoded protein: CASSSPGAGYEQYF.

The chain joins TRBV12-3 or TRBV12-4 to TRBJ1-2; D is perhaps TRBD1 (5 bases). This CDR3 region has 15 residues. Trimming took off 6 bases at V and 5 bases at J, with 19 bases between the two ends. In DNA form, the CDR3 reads TGTGCCAGCAGCCTCGGACATGGGGCAATTTATGGCTACACCTTC. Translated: CASSLGHGAIYGYTF.